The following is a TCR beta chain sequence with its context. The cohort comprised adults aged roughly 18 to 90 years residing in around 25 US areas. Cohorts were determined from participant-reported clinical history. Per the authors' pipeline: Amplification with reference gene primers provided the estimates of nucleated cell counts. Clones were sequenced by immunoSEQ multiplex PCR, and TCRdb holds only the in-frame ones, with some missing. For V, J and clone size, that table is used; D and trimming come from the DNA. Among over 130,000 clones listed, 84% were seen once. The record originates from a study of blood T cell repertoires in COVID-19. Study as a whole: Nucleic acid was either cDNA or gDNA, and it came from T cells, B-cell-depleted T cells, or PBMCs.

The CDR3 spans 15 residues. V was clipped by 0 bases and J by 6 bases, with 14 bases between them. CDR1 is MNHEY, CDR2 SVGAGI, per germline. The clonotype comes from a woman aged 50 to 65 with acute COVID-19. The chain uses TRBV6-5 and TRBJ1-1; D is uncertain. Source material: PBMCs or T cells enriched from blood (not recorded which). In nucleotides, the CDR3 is TGTGCCAGCAGTTACTCGGTGAGGGAAGGCGCTGAAGCTTTCTTT. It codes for CASSYSVREGAEAFF.